A selection of T cell receptor beta chains follows, all from one sample in a study of glioma-infiltrating T cells after dendritic cell vaccination. Data came from immunoSEQ multiplex PCR; TCRdb stores just in-frame clones and leaves some out. The top ten hold about 2.1% of the sample, which has about 73,000 clones, roughly 87% seen once. The source material was blood, sampled before dendritic cell vaccination. The receptors originated from a human donor with glioblastoma. Each CDR3 is given with its conserved first and last residue. A D gene is named only where the DNA matches it firmly. Clone sizes are given selectively: once, few, many, or a class where the clone is expanded.

>17|NA|TRBV9|once|TRBJ2-5
CASSVVRGSADQETQYF
TGTGCCAGCAGCGTAGTCAGGGGTAGCGCAGACCAAGAGACCCAGTACTTC
>15|NA|TRBV18|NA|TRBJ1-2
CASSPGTQPSYGYTF
TGTGCCAGCTCACCAGGGACACAGCCAAGCTATGGCTACACCTTC
>14|TRBD1|TRBV7-9|few|TRBJ1-4
CASSLGQGVEKLFF
TGTGCCAGCAGCCTCGGACAGGGGGTGGAAAAACTGTTTTTT
>17|NA|TRBV6-1|NA|TRBJ2-3
CASSATTEVPPTDTQYF
TGTGCCAGCAGTGCTACGACAGAGGTCCCCCCCACAGATACGCAGTATTTT
>15|TRBD2|TRBV18|once|TRBJ2-1
CASRKAGGIPDEQFF
TGTGCCAGCCGTAAAGCGGGAGGAATCCCGGATGAGCAGTTCTTC
>11|TRBD1|TRBV20-1|NA|TRBJ1-1
CSARTGNEAFF
TGCAGTGCAAGGACAGGGAATGAAGCTTTCTTT
>12|NA|TRBV9|NA|TRBJ1-1
CASSVVQGRAFF
TGTGCCAGCAGCGTAGTTCAGGGCCGGGCTTTCTTT
>13|NA|TRBV10-3|few|TRBJ1-2
CAISDGGIYGYTF
TGTGCCATCAGTGACGGGGGGATCTATGGCTACACCTTC
>17|NA|TRBV7-2|NA|TRBJ1-6
CASSLFQGSSYNSPLHF
TGTGCCAGCAGCTTATTCCAGGGAAGCTCCTATAATTCACCCCTCCACTTT
>12|NA|TRBV7-9|NA|TRBJ1-3
CASSLGSGAAGF
TGTGCCAGCAGCTTAGGGTCTGGAGCTGCCGGTTTT
>14|TRBD1|TRBV7-6|NA|TRBJ1-2
CASSPQTTGEGYTF
TGTGCCAGCAGCCCCCAAACGACAGGGGAAGGCTACACCTTC
>16|NA|TRBV14|NA|TRBJ1-1
CASSQDLGGWDTEAFF
TGTGCCAGCAGCCAAGATCTAGGAGGTTGGGACACTGAAGCTTTCTTT
>13|NA|TRBV7-7|NA|TRBJ1-1
CASSAGVNTEAFF
TGTGCCAGCAGTGCGGGGGTGAACACTGAAGCTTTCTTT
>15|TRBD2|TRBV4-1|NA|TRBJ2-3
CASSQEGGGGDTQYF
TGCGCCAGCAGCCAAGAGGGCGGGGGAGGGGATACGCAGTATTTT
>10|NA|TRBV2|few|TRBJ1-1
CASRQNEAFF
TGTGCCAGCAGACAGAATGAAGCTTTCTTT